A single sample is the source of the 5 T cell receptor beta chains below, sequenced in a study of PD-1 blockade in classical Hodgkin lymphoma. In every patient, relapse followed autologous stem cell transplantation, while exposure to brentuximab vedotin differed. Only in-frame clones appear in the TCRdb table, and some are missing; sequencing was by immunoSEQ multiplex PCR. The sample lists 40,000 to 50,000 clones, about 88% occurring once. The specimen comprised peripheral blood mononuclear cells (PBMCs), sampled before the second cycle of nivolumab. The receptors were gathered from a human donor with classical Hodgkin lymphoma.

This chain joins TRBV19 and TRBJ2-7, with D uncertain. Germline loops: CDR1 LNHDA, CDR2 SQIVND (reference sequence). V lost 5 bases and J lost 0, with 5 bases in between. The CDR3 contains 12 residues. In DNA, the CDR3 is TGTGCCAGTAGTTCCCCCTCCTACGAGCAGTACTTC. Amino acids: CASSSPSYEQYF.

The chain couples TRBV2 to TRBJ2-1, with D perhaps matching TRBD1 (6 bases). Germline values: CDR1 SNHLY, CDR2 FYNNEI. The CDR3 spans 15 residues. V gave up 6 bases and J gave up 7 bases, with 19 bases separating them. CDR3 DNA sequence: TGTGCCAGCAGGGCCCCGGGACAAGGGAGAAATGAGCAGTTCTTC. This sequence encodes CASRAPGQGRNEQFF. Full variable domain (outside the CDR3, taken from reference TRBV2 and TRBJ2-1): EPEVTQTPSHQVTQMGQEVILRCVPISNHLYFYWYRQILGQKVEFLVSFYNNEISEKSEIFDDQFSVERPDGSNFTLKIRSTKLEDSAMYFCASRAPGQGRNEQFFGPGTRLTVL.

This clone came up a few times. V and J are TRBV5-4 and TRBJ1-1, with D uncertain. Trimming took 1 base from V and 2 from J, leaving 0 bases between them. The CDR3 totals 11 residues. Germline-derived CDR1 and CDR2 are SGHNT and YYREEE (reference sequence). The CDR3 here is CASSLNTEAFF. DNA of the CDR3: TGTGCCAGCAGCTTGAACACTGAAGCTTTCTTT.

This chain joins TRBV5-1 and TRBJ2-5; TRBD2 matches at 8 bases. Germline V gene data show CDR1 as SGHRS and CDR2 as YFSETQ. V gave up 4 bases and J gave up 3 bases; unmatched junction bases: 14. The CDR3 consists of 17 residues. CDR3 sequence (DNA): TGCGCCAGCAGCCGGAGTGGGTCCGCGGGGGGCAAAGAGACCCAGTACTTC. This gives the protein CASSRSGSAGGKETQYF. The full variable domain, its missing parts supplied by reference TRBV5-1 and TRBJ2-5, is KAGVTQTPRYLIKTRGQQVTLSCSPISGHRSVSWYQQTPGQGLQFLFEYFSETQRNKGNFPGRFSGRQFSNSRSEMNVSTLELGDSALYLCASSRSGSAGGKETQYFGPGTRLLVL.

The chain employs TRBV14 and TRBJ1-2; TRBD1 agrees at 7 bases. Trimming at V came to 1 base and at J to 8 bases, leaving 4 bases not matched to a gene. The CDR3 length is 13 residues. Germline V CDR1 and CDR2: SGHDN, FVKESK. The DNA of the CDR3 is TGTGCCAGCAGCCAAGCGCACAGGGGAGGCTACACCTTC. It specifies CASSQAHRGGYTF.